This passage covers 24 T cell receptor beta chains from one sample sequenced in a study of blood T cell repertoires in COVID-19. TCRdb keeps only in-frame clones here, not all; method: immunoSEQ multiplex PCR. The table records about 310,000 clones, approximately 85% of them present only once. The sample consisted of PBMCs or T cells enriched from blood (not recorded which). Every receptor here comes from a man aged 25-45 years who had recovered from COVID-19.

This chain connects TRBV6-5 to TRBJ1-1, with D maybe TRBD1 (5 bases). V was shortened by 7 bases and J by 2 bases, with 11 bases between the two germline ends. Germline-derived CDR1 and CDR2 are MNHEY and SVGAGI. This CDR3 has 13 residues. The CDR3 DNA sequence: TGTGCCAGCACAAGGACACCCAACACTGAAGCTTTCTTT. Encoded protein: CASTRTPNTEAFF.

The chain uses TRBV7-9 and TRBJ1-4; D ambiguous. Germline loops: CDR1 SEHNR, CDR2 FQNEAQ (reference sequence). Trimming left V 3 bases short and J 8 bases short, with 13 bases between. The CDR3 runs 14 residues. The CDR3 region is CASSFVQSTEKLFF. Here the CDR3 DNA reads TGTGCCAGCAGCTTCGTACAGTCTACGGAAAAACTGTTTTTT.

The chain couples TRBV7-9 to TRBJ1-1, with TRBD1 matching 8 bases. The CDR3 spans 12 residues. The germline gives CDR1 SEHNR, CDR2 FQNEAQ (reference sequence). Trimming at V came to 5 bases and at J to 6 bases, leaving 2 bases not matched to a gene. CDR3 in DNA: TGTGCCAGCAGCGCACAGGGGGCTGAAGCTTTCTTT. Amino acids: CASSAQGAEAFF.

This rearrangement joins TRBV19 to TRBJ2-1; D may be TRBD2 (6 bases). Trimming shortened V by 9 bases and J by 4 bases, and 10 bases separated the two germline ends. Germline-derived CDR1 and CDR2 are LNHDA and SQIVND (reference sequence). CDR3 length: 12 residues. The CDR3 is CASGSSYNEQFF. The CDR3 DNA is TGTGCCAGCGGGAGTTCTTACAATGAGCAGTTCTTC.

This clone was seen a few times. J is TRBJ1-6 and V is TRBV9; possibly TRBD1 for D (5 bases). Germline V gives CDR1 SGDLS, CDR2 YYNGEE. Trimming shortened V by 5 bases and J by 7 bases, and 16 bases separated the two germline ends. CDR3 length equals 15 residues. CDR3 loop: CASSIGGVGNSPLHF. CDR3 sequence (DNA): TGTGCCAGCAGTATCGGAGGGGTAGGGAATTCACCCCTCCACTTT.

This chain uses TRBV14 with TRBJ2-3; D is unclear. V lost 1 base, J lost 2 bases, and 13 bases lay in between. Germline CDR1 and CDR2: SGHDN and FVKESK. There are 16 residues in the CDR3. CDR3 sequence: CASSQGLPNPTDTQYF. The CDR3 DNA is TGTGCCAGCAGCCAAGGCCTCCCTAACCCCACAGATACGCAGTATTTT.

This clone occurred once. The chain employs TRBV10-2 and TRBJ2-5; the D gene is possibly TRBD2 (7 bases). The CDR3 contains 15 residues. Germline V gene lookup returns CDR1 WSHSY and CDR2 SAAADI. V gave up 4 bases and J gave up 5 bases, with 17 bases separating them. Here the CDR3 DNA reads TGCGCCAGCAGTGCATCTGGGGGGGCCACTGAGACCCAGTACTTC. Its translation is CASSASGGATETQYF.

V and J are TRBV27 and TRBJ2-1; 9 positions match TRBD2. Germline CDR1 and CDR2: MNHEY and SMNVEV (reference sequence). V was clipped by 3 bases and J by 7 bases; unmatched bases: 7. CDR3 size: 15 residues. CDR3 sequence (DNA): TGTGCCAGCAGTTTTAAGCTAGCGGGGAATAATGAGCAGTTCTTC. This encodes CASSFKLAGNNEQFF.

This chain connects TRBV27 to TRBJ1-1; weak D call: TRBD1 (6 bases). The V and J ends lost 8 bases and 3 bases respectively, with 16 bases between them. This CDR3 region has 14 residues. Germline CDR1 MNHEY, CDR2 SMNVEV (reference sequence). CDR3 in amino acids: CASSNRVGDTEAFF. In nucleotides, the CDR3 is TGTGCCAGCTCGAACAGGGTAGGGGACACTGAAGCTTTCTTT.

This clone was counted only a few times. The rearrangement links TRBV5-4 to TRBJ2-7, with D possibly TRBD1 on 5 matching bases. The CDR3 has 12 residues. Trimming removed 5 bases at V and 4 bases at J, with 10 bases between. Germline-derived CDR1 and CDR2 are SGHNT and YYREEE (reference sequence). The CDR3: CASRGVSYEQYF. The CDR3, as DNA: TGTGCCAGCAGAGGGGTCTCATACGAGCAGTACTTC.

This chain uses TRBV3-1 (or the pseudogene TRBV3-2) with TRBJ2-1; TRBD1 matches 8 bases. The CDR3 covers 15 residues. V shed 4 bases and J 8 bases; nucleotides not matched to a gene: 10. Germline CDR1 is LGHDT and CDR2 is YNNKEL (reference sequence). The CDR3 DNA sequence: TGTGCCAGCAGCCCCGAGGACAGGGTAGATGATGAGCAGTTCTTC. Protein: CASSPEDRVDDEQFF.

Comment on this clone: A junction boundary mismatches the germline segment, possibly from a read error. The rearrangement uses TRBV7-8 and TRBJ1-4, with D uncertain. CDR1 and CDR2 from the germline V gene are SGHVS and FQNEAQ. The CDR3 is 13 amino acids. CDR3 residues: CASSLSTNEKLFF. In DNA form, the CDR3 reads TGTGCCAGCAGCCTTTCAACAAATGAAAAACTGTTTTTT.

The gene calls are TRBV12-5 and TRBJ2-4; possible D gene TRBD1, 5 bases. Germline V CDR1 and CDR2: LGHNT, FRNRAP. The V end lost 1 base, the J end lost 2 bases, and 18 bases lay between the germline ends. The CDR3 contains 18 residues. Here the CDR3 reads CASGLGGRAFSPKNIQYF. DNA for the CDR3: TGTGCTAGTGGTTTGGGGGGCAGGGCCTTCTCGCCCAAAAACATTCAGTACTTC.

CDR3 sequence: CASSYSGSRRGGSPLHF. The CDR3 nucleotides read TGTGCCAGCAGTTACTCAGGAAGCCGGAGAGGGGGTTCACCCCTCCACTTT. The rearrangement uses TRBV6-2 or TRBV6-3 and TRBJ1-6, with D possibly TRBD1 on 6 matching bases. This CDR3 has 17 residues. Germline V lookup: CDR1 MNHEY, CDR2 SVGEGT. Trimming left V 0 bases short and J 9 bases short, with 18 bases between.

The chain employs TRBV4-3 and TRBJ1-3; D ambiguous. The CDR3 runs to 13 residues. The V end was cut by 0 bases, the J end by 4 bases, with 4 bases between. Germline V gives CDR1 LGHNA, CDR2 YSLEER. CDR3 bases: TGCGCCAGCAGCCAAGATATGGGAAACACCATATATTTT. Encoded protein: CASSQDMGNTIYF.

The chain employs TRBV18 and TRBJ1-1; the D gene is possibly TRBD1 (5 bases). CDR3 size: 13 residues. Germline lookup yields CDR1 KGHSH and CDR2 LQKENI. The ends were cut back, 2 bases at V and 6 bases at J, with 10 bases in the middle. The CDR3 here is CASSPLPGAEAFF. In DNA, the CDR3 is TGTGCCAGCTCACCATTACCGGGGGCTGAAGCTTTCTTT.

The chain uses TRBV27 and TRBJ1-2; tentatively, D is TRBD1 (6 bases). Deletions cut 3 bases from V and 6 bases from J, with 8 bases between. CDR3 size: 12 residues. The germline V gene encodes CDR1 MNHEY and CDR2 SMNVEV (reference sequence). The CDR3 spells CASSLGGHGYTF. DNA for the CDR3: TGTGCCAGCAGTTTGGGGGGGCATGGCTACACCTTC.

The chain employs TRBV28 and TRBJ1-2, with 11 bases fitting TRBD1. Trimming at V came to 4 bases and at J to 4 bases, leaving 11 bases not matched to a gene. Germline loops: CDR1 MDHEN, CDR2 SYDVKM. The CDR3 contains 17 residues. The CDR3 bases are TGTGCCAGCAGTTCCTCCGGGACAGGGGGTACCCGCTATGGCTACACCTTC. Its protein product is CASSSSGTGGTRYGYTF.

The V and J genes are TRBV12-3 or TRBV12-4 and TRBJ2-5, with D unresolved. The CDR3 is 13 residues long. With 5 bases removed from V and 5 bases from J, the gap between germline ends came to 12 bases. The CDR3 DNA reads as TGTGCCAGCAGTCAAGCTGACGGGGAGACCCAGTACTTC. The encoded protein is CASSQADGETQYF.

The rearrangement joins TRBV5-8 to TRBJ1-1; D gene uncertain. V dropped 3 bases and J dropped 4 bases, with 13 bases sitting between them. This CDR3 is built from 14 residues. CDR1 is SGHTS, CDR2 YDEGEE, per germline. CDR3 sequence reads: CASSSLGVGTEAFF. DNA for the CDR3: TGTGCCAGCAGCTCGCTCGGGGTGGGCACTGAAGCTTTCTTT. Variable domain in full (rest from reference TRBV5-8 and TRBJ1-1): EAGVTQSPTHLIKTRGQQATLRCSPISGHTSVYWYQQALGLGLQFLLWYDEGEERNRGNFPPRFSGRQFPNYSSELNVNALELEDSALYLCASSSLGVGTEAFFGQGTRLTVV.

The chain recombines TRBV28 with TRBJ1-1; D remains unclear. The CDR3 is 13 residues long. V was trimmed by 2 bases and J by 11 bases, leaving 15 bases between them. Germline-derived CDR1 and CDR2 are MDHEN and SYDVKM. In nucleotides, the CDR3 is TGTGCCAGCAGTTTAGCGGGGTTTGAGGATGCTTTCTTT. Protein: CASSLAGFEDAFF.

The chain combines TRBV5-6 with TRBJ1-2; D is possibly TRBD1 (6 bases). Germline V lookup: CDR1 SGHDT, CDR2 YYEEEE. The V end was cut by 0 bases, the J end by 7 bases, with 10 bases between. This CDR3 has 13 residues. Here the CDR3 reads CASSLGNRVGYTF. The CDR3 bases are TGTGCCAGCAGCTTGGGGAACAGGGTTGGCTACACCTTC. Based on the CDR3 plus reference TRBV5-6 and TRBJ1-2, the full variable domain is DAGVTQSPTHLIKTRGQQVTLRCSPKSGHDTVSWYQQALGQGPQFIFQYYEEEERQRGNFPDRFSGHQFPNYSSELNVNALLLGDSALYLCASSLGNRVGYTFGSGTRLTVV.

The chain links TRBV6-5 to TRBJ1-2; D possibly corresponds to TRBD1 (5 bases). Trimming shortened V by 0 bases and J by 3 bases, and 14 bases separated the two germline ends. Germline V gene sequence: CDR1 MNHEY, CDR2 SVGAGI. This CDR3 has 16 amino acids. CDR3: CASSYSRQFYYYGYTF. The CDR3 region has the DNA TGTGCCAGCAGTTACTCGAGACAGTTCTATTACTATGGCTACACCTTC.

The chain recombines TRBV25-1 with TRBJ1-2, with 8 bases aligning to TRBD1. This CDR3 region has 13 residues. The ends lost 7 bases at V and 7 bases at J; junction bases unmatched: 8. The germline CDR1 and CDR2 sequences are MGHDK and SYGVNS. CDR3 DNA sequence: TGTGCCAGCATAGGAGGCAGGGGGCTTGGCTACACCTTC. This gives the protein CASIGGRGLGYTF.